The 18 T cell receptor beta chains in this list originate from one sample, sequenced in a study of blood T cell repertoires in COVID-19. The method was immunoSEQ multiplex PCR; TCRdb's version includes in-frame clones alone and lacks a portion of them. The sample carries under 75,000 clones, about nine tenths recorded once. Sequencing input: peripheral blood. The receptors here all came from a woman aged 18 to 35 with acute or convalescent COVID-19.

Of note for this clone: Other DNA sequences in this specimen translate into the identical CDR3. This sequence joins TRBV2 and TRBJ2-7, with TRBD1 matching 7 bases. V lost 3 bases and J lost 2; bases outside the gene matches: 4. The CDR3 length is 14 residues. The V gene's germline CDR1 is SNHLY and CDR2 FYNNEI. The CDR3 nucleotides read TGTGCCAGCAGTGAGCAGGGGGAAGCCTACGAGCAGTACTTC. It specifies CASSEQGEAYEQYF. Complete variable domain (other parts from reference TRBV2 and TRBJ2-7): EPEVTQTPSHQVTQMGQEVILRCVPISNHLYFYWYRQILGQKVEFLVSFYNNEISEKSEIFDDQFSVERPDGSNFTLKIRSTKLEDSAMYFCASSEQGEAYEQYFGPGTRLTVT.

This chain joins TRBV11-2 and TRBJ1-1; 8 positions match TRBD1. The CDR3 spans 15 residues. Germline trimming cut 4 bases from V and 4 bases from J; bases unmatched to any gene: 8. CDR1 SGHAT and CDR2 FQNNGV come from the germline V gene. The CDR3 DNA reads as TGTGCCAGCAGCTCTCAACAGGGGGTCGGCACTGAAGCTTTCTTT. This gives the protein CASSSQQGVGTEAFF.

The chain's CDR3 is CASGLGFSTDTQYF. CDR3 nucleotide sequence: TGTGCTAGTGGTTTGGGTTTTTCGACAGATACGCAGTATTTT. This rearrangement joins TRBV12-5 to TRBJ2-3; D call uncertain. V was cut by 1 base and J by 3 bases, with 8 bases left in between. The CDR3 spans 14 residues. From germline, CDR1 is LGHNT and CDR2 FRNRAP.

CDR3 residues: CASSPFPGGLSNQPQHF. The CDR3 DNA is TGTGCCAGCAGTCCATTCCCAGGGGGCCTTAGCAATCAGCCCCAGCATTTT. This chain joins TRBV6-6 and TRBJ1-5; TRBD1 aligns across 8 bases. CDR3 length equals 17 residues. Germline V CDR1 and CDR2: MNHNY, SVGAGI (reference sequence). The ends lost 5 bases at V and 0 bases at J; junction bases unmatched: 9.

The rearrangement joins TRBV9 to TRBJ1-1; weak D call: TRBD1 (5 bases). The CDR3 runs 14 residues. V gave up 1 base and J gave up 0 bases, with 7 bases separating them. Germline V gene data show CDR1 as SGDLS and CDR2 as YYNGEE. CDR3 loop: CASSVSGVNTEAFF. The CDR3 DNA reads as TGTGCCAGCAGCGTATCGGGGGTGAACACTGAAGCTTTCTTT.

V usage is TRBV19 and J usage is TRBJ2-5, with 12 bases fitting TRBD2. Germline V gene lookup returns CDR1 LNHDA and CDR2 SQIVND (reference sequence). With V trimmed by 4 bases and J by 2 bases, 2 bases remained unmatched. The CDR3 has 15 amino acids. Here the CDR3 reads CASSRTSGKQETQYF. CDR3 coding DNA: TGTGCCAGTAGTAGGACTAGCGGGAAGCAAGAGACCCAGTACTTC.

This chain joins TRBV2 and TRBJ1-1; D is perhaps TRBD1 (5 bases). V was pared by 4 bases and J by 1 base, with 10 bases between. The CDR3 totals 14 residues. The V gene's germline CDR1 is SNHLY and CDR2 FYNNEI. The CDR3 is CASSGAGRNTEAFF. CDR3 nucleotides: TGTGCCAGCAGTGGCGCGGGGCGGAACACTGAAGCTTTCTTT.

The V gene is TRBV6-5, the J gene TRBJ2-3; the D gene is possibly TRBD2 (6 bases). The germline V gene has CDR1 MNHEY and CDR2 SVGAGI. V lost 2 bases and J 0 bases, leaving 12 bases between the germline ends. The CDR3 has 16 amino acids. This CDR3 reads CASSYPGGTSTDTQYF. The CDR3 region has the DNA TGTGCCAGCAGTTACCCAGGCGGGACTAGCACAGATACGCAGTATTTT.

The chain employs TRBV7-2 and TRBJ2-7; 8 positions agree with TRBD1. The CDR3 extends over 14 amino acids. Germline V gives CDR1 SGHTA, CDR2 FQGNSA. V was clipped by 1 base and J by 4 bases; unmatched bases: 3. The CDR3 DNA sequence: TGTGCCAGCAGCTTAGTTACAGGGGGGTACGAGCAGTACTTC. Residues: CASSLVTGGYEQYF.

The chain links TRBV30 to TRBJ1-4, with D possibly being TRBD1 (5 bases). The CDR3 has 13 residues. The V gene's germline CDR1 is GTSNPN and CDR2 SVGIG (reference sequence). With 0 bases removed from V and 10 bases from J, the gap between germline ends came to 12 bases. Written as DNA, the CDR3 is TGTGCCTGGAGTGTAACCAGGGATGGAAAACTGTTTTTT. Translated, it gives CAWSVTRDGKLFF.

The rearrangement joins TRBV2 to TRBJ2-7, with D perhaps TRBD1 (6 bases). Deletions cut 5 bases from V and 4 bases from J, with 18 bases between. Looked up from germline, CDR1 is SNHLY and CDR2 is FYNNEI. The CDR3 spans 15 residues. The CDR3 loop reads CASSPGQRDSYEQYF. CDR3 sequence (DNA): TGTGCCAGCAGTCCCGGACAGAGGGATAGTTACGAGCAGTACTTC.

The J gene is TRBJ2-7, the V gene TRBV11-2; TRBD2 aligns across 10 bases. Trimming removed 5 bases from V and 5 bases from J; junction bases left unmatched: 6. Germline loops: CDR1 SGHAT, CDR2 FQNNGV. The CDR3 runs to 14 residues. CDR3 sequence reads: CASSPSGREHEQYF. As DNA, the CDR3 is TGTGCCAGCAGCCCCAGCGGGAGGGAGCACGAGCAGTACTTC.

V gene TRBV25-1 combines with J gene TRBJ1-3; D gene unclear. V was trimmed by 2 bases and J by 4 bases, leaving 9 bases between them. Germline CDR1 is MGHDK and CDR2 is SYGVNS. The CDR3 has 14 amino acids. Here the CDR3 DNA reads TGTGCCAGCAGTGAAAGAGGATCAGGAAACACCATATATTTT. Its protein is CASSERGSGNTIYF.

The chain employs TRBV7-2 and TRBJ1-2, with D tentatively TRBD1 (5 bases). V shed 2 bases and J shed 8 bases, with 15 bases lying between them. The CDR3 loop spans 14 amino acids. Per germline, CDR1 SGHTA and CDR2 FQGNSA. CDR3 amino acids: CASSLHHQGWGYTF. The CDR3 coding sequence is TGTGCCAGCAGCTTACATCATCAGGGATGGGGCTACACCTTC. The entire variable domain, with the rest obtained from reference TRBV7-2 and TRBJ1-2, is as follows: GAGVSQSPSNKVTEKGKDVELRCDPISGHTALYWYRQSLGQGLEFLIYFQGNSAPDKSGLPSDRFSAERTGGSVSTLTIQRTQQEDSAVYLCASSLHHQGWGYTFGSGTRLTVV.

This clone appeared once. The chain uses TRBV11-2 and TRBJ2-2, with 8 bases lining up with TRBD1. V trimming: 4 bases; J trimming: 0 bases; junction bases outside the gene matches: 4. Germline V gene data show CDR1 as SGHAT and CDR2 as FQNNGV. The CDR3 contains 16 residues. The CDR3 coding sequence is TGTGCCAGCAGCTCACCACAGGGGGCGAACACCGGGGAGCTGTTTTTT. Protein sequence: CASSSPQGANTGELFF.

This clone was observed a few times. This chain joins TRBV2 and TRBJ1-2; D is ambiguous. Germline V CDR1 and CDR2: SNHLY, FYNNEI. CDR3 length: 15 amino acids. Trimming took 4 bases from V and 4 from J, leaving 16 bases between them. The CDR3 coding sequence is TGTGCCAGCAGTGTATCCGGAGGAAACAGCTATGGCTACACCTTC. Its translation is CASSVSGGNSYGYTF.

For the CDR3, the DNA is TGTGCCAACCAAATCAGGGGAAAAGCTTTCTTT. Amino acids: CANQIRGKAFF. The V gene is TRBV12-3 or TRBV12-4, the J gene TRBJ1-1; TRBD1 is a possible D gene (6 bases). Trimming stripped 10 bases from V and 9 bases from J, with 15 bases between. The CDR3 sequence is 11 residues long.

This chain links TRBV28 with TRBJ1-1; TRBD1 aligns across 11 bases. The CDR3 spans 13 residues. The germline gives CDR1 MDHEN, CDR2 SYDVKM. V lost 7 bases and J lost 11; bases outside the gene matches: 9. The CDR3 coding sequence is TGTGCCAGCAACCTCGGGGACAGGGGGACCGCTTTCTTT. This codes for CASNLGDRGTAFF. The full variable domain, rest sourced from reference TRBV28 and TRBJ1-1, is DVKVTQSSRYLVKRTGEKVFLECVQDMDHENMFWYRQDPGLGLRLIYFSYDVKMKEKGDIPEGYSVSREKKERFSLILESASTNQTSMYLCASNLGDRGTAFFGQGTRLTVV.